Detailed here is one TCR beta chain. Antigen unknown. This entry comes from a study of cytomegalovirus exposure and HLA in healthy donors. Overall study context: Across 300 to 400 genotyped donors, approximately 80% landed in the Caucasian-associated ancestry cluster.

Study-wide results and caveats: Most observed TCR sequences were rare, whereas some public TCRs were detected in many donors.

The CDR3 totals 17 residues. V was pared by 5 bases and J by 0 bases, with 19 bases between. Germline V gives CDR1 SEHNR, CDR2 FQNEAQ (reference sequence). The primer mix had 60 Vbeta and 13 Jbeta primers. Method: immunoSEQ multiplex PCR; TCRdb's copy keeps in-frame clones and lacks some. The table includes over 200,000 clones, over 80% detected once. J is TRBJ1-1 and V is TRBV7-9; D may be TRBD1 (6 bases). This receptor was identified in a man aged 40-49 years in good health and CMV-seropositive. The sample comprised PBMCs. The CDR3 DNA sequence: TGTGCCAGCAGCCAAAAAGGGACACCAATTCTGAACACTGAAGCTTTCTTT. This translates into CASSQKGTPILNTEAFF. Looking up the rest from reference TRBV7-9 and TRBJ1-1 gives the full variable domain: DTGVSQNPRHKITKRGQNVTFRCDPISEHNRLYWYRQTLGQGPEFLTYFQNEAQLEKSRLLSDRFSAERPKGSFSTLEIQRTEQGDSAMYLCASSQKGTPILNTEAFFGQGTRLTVV.